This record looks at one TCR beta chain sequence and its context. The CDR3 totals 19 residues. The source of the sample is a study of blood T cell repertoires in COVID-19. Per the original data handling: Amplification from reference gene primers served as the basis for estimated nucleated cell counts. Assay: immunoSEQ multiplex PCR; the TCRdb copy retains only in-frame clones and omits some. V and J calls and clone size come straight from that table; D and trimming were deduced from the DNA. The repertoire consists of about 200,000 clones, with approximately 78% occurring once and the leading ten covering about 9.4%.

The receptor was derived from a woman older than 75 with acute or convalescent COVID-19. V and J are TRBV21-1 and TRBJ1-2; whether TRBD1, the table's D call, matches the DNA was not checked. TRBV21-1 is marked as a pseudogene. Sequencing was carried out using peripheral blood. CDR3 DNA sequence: TGTGCCAGCAGCCATCCCGGGACAGGTCCAAGGCTATCCTGCGGAGGCTACACCTTC. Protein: CASSHPGTGPRLSCGGYTF.